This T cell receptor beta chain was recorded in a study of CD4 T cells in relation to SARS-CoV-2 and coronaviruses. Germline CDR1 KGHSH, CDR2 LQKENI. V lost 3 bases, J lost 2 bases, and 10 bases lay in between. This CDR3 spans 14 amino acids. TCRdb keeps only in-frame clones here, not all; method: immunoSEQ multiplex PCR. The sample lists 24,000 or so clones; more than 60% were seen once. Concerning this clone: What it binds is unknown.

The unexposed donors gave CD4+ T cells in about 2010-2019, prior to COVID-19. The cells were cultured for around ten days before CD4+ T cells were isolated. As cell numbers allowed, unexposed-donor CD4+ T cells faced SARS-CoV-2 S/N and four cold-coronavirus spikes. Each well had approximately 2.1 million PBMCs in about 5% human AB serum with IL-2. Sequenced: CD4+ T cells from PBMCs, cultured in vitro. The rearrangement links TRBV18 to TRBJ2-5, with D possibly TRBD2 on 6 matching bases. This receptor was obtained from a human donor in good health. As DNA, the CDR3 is TGTGCCAGCTCACCGGGACTGATTCAAGAGACCCAGTACTTC. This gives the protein CASSPGLIQETQYF.